The clone carrying this TCR beta chain was recorded a few times. Its antigen is unidentified. Quantitative molecular-barcoded 5'-RACE generated the TCR beta libraries. TCRdb ran MiXCR on the 5' RACE reads and lists one entry per CDR3 protein. Found here are 390,000 or so distinct CDR3 sequences, approximately 20% of them singletons; the top ten hold approximately 15%. This sample stems from a study of CD8 T cells in ankylosing spondylitis. Study observations and caveats: Ankylosing spondylitis blood appeared to be characterized by a TCR beta motif of 8 or 9 highly homologous variants.

This CDR3 has 16 residues. J lost 4 bases, V lost 0 bases, and 8 bases had no gene match. Germline lookup yields CDR1 SGHRS and CDR2 YFSETQ. The source is a male donor with ankylosing spondylitis. J is TRBJ1-2 and V is TRBV5-1, with TRBD1 identical over 8 bases. The sample comprised blood, either unsorted or a sorted T cell fraction (not recorded which). As DNA, the CDR3 is TGCGCCAGCAGCTTGGGAAGGGACAGGCGGCCCTATGGCTACACCTTC. Translated, it gives CASSLGRDRRPYGYTF.